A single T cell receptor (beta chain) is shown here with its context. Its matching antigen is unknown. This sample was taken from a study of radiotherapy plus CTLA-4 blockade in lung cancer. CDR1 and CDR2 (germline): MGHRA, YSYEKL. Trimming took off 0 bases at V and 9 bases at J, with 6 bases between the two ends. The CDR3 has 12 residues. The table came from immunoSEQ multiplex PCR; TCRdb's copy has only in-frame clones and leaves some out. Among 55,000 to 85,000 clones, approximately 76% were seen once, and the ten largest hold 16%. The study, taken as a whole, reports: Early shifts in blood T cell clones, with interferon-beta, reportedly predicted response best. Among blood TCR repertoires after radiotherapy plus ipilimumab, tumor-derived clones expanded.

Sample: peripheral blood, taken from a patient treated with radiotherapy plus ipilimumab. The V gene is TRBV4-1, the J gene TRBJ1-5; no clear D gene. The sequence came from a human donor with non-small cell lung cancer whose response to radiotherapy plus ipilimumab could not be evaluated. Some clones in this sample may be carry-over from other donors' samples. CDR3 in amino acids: CASSQDAGPQHF. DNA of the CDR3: TGCGCCAGCAGCCAAGATGCAGGGCCCCAGCATTTT.